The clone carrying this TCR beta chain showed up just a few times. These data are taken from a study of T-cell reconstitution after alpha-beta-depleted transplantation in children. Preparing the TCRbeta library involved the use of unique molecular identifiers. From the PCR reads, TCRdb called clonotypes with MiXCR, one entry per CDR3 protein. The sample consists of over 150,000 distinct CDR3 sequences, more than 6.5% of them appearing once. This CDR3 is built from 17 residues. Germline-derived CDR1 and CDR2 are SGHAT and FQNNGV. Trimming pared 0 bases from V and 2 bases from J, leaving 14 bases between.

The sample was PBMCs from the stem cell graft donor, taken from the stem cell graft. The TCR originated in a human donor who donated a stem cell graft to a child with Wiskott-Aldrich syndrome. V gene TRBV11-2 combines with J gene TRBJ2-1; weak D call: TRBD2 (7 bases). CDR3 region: CASSLELGGATYNEQFF. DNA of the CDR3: TGTGCCAGCAGCTTAGAATTAGGGGGGGCCACCTACAATGAGCAGTTCTTC.